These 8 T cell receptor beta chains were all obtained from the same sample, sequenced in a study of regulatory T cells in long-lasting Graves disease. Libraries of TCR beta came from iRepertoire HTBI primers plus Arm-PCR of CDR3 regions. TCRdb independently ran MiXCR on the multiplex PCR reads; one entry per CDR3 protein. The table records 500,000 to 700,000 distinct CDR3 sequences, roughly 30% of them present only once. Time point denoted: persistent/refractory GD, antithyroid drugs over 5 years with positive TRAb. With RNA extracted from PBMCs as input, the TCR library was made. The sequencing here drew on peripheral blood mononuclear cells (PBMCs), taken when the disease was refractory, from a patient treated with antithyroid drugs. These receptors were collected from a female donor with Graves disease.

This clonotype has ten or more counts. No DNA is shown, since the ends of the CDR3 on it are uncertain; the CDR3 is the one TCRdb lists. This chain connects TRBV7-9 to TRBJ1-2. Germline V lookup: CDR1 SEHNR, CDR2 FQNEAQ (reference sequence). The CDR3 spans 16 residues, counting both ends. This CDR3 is CASSLLRARETYGYTF.

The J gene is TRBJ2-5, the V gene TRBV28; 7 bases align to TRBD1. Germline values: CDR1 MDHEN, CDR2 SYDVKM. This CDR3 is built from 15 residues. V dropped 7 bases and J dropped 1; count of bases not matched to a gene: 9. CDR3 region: CASKEQGPFQETQYF. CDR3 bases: TGTGCCAGCAAAGAACAGGGGCCCTTCCAAGAGACCCAGTACTTC.

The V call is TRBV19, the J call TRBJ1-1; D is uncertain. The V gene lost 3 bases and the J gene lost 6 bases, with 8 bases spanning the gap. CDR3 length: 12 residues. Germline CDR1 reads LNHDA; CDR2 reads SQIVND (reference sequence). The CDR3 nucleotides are TGTGCCAGTAGTATTGAGGGTCCTGAAGCTTTCTTT. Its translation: CASSIEGPEAFF.

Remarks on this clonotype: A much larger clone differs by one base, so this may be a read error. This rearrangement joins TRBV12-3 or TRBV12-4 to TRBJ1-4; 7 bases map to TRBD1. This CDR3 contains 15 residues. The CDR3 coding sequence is TGTGCCAGCAGGGATTCCGGGACAGCTAATGAAGAACTGTTTTTT. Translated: CASRDSGTANEELFF.

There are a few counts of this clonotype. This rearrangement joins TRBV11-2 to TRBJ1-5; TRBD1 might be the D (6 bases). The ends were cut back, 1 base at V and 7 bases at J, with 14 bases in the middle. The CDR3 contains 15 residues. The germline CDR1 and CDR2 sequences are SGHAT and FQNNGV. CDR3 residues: CASSLGSGARQPQHF. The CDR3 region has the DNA TGTGCCAGCAGCTTAGGGTCAGGGGCTAGGCAGCCCCAGCATTTT. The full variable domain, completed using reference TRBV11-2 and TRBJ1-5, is EAGVAQSPRYKIIEKRQSVAFWCNPISGHATLYWYQQILGQGPKLLIQFQNNGVVDDSQLPKDRFSAERLKGVDSTLKIQPAKLEDSAVYLCASSLGSGARQPQHFGDGTRLSIL.

CDR3 nucleotide sequence: TGTGCCAGCAGTTACTTCGGGAAAACAGGGGGCCGAGATGGCTACACCTTC. Its translation: CASSYFGKTGGRDGYTF. This rearrangement joins TRBV6-2 or TRBV6-3 to TRBJ1-2, with 9 bases aligning to TRBD1. The CDR3 loop spans 17 amino acids. The V segment lost 1 base and the J segment 6 bases; nucleotides outside the gene matches: 12. In germline, CDR1 is MNHEY, CDR2 SVGEGT.

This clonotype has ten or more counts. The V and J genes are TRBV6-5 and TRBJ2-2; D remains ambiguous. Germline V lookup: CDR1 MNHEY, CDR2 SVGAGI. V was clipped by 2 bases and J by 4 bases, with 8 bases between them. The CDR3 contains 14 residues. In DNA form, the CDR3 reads TGTGCCAGCAGTTACGGGTCATTCACCGGGGAGCTGTTTTTT. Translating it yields CASSYGSFTGELFF.

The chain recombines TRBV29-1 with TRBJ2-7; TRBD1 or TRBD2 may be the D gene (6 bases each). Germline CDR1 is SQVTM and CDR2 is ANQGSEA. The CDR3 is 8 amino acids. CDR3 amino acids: CSGGPQYF. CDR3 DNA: TGCAGTGGGGGGCCGCAGTACTTC.